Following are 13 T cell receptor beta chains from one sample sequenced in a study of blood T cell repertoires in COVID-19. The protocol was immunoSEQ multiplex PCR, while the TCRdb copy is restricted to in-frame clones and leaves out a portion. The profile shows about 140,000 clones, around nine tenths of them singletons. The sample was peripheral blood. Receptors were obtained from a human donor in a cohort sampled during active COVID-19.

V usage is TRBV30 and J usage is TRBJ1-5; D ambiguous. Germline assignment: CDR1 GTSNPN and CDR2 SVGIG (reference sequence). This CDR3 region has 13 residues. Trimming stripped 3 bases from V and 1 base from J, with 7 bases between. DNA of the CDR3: TGTGCCTGGAGAGCACAGAGCAATCAGCCCCAGCATTTT. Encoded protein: CAWRAQSNQPQHF.

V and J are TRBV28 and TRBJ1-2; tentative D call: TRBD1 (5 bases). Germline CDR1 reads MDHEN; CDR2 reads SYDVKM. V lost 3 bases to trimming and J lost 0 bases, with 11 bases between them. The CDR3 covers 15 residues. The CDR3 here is CASSFLGATNYGYTF. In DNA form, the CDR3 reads TGTGCCAGCAGTTTTCTAGGGGCCACTAACTATGGCTACACCTTC.

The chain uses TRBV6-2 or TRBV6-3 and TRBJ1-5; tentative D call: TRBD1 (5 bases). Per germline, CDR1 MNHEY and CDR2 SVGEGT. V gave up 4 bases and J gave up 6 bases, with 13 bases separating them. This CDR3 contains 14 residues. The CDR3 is CASSSLGGTQPQHF. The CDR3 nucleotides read TGTGCCAGCAGTTCCCTCGGGGGAACTCAGCCCCAGCATTTT.

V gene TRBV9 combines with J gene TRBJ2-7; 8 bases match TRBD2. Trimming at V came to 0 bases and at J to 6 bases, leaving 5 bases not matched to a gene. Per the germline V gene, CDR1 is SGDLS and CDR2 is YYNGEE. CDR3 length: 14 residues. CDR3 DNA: TGTGCCAGCAGCGTAGGGAGCGGGAGTTCCGAGCAGTACTTC. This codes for CASSVGSGSSEQYF.

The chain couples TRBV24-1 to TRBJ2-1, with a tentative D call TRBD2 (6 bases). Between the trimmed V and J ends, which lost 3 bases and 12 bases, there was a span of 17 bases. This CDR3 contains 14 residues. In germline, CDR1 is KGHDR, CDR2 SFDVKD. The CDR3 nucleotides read TGTGCCACCAGTGATCCGGGACTCCAACGTGGGCAGTTCTTC. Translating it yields CATSDPGLQRGQFF.

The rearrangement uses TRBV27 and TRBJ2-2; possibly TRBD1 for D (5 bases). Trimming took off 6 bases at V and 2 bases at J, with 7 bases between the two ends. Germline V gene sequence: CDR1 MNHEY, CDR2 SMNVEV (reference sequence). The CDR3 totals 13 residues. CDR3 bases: TGTGCCAGCAGGACAGCTAACACCGGGGAGCTGTTTTTT. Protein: CASRTANTGELFF.

In nucleotides, the CDR3 is TGTGCCAGCAGTTTTAGCGTTTCTGGGGCCAACGTCCTGACTTTC. Translating gives CASSFSVSGANVLTF. The chain recombines TRBV6-6 with TRBJ2-6; TRBD2 might be the D (5 bases). V lost 4 bases to trimming and J lost 1 base, with 8 bases between them. There are 15 residues in the CDR3. Germline CDR1 reads MNHNY; CDR2 reads SVGAGI (reference sequence).

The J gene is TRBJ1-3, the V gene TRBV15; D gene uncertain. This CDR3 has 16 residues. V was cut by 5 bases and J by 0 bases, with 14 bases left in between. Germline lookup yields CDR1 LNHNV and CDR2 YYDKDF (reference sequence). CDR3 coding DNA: TGTGCCACCAGCCCCATCCGGGGTGTCTCTGGAAACACCATATATTTT. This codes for CATSPIRGVSGNTIYF.

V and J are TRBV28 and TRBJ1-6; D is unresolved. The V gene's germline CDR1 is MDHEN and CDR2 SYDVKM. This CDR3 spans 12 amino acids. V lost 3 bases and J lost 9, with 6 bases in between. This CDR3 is CASSFSISPLHF. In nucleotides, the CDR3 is TGTGCCAGCAGTTTTTCCATTTCACCCCTCCACTTT.

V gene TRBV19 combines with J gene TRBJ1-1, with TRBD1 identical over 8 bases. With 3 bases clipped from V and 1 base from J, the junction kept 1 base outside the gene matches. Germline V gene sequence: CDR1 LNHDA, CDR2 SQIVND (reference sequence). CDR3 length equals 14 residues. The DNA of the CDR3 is TGTGCCAGTAGTATGGACAGGGCGAACACTGAAGCTTTCTTT. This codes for CASSMDRANTEAFF.

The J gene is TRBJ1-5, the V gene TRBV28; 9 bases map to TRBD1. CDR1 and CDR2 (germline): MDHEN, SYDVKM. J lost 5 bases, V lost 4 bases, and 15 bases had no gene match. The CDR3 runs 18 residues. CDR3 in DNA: TGTGCCAGCAGTTCGGGACAGGGAGGGTTCGCCGGCCATCAGCCCCAGCATTTT. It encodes CASSSGQGGFAGHQPQHF.

In DNA form, the CDR3 reads TGCGCCAGCAGTGATTCGCTAGCGGGAGGGCCTGATTCCCACGAGCAGTACTTC. Translation gives CASSDSLAGGPDSHEQYF. V is TRBV10-1 and J is TRBJ2-7; 12 positions match TRBD2. The CDR3 has 18 residues. J was trimmed by 5 bases and V by 3 bases; bases with no gene match: 14. Germline V gene data show CDR1 as WNHNN and CDR2 as SYGVQD (reference sequence).

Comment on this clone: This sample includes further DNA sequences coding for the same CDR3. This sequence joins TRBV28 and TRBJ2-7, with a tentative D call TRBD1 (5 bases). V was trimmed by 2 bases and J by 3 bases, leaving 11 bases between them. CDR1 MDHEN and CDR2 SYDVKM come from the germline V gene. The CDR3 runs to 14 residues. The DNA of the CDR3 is TGTGCCAGCAGTTTACGTCAGGGTAACTACGAGCAGTACTTC. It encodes CASSLRQGNYEQYF. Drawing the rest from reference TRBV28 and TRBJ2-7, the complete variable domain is DVKVTQSSRYLVKRTGEKVFLECVQDMDHENMFWYRQDPGLGLRLIYFSYDVKMKEKGDIPEGYSVSREKKERFSLILESASTNQTSMYLCASSLRQGNYEQYFGPGTRLTVT.